A selection of T cell receptor beta chains follows, all from one sample in a study of cytomegalovirus exposure and HLA in healthy donors. The repertoire was sequenced with immunoSEQ multiplex PCR; TCRdb's copy has only in-frame clones and lacks some. This table has 80,000 to 100,000 clones, around 81% appearing once. The sample consisted of PBMCs. The origin of the receptors is a female donor in good health and CMV-seropositive. CDR3s include the opening cysteine and the closing phenylalanine or tryptophan. D genes are given only for firm matches. Clone size is not always given. Where it is, it says once, few, many or a class for expanded clones.

j_call v_call clone_size d_call cdr3_nt cdr3_aa
TRBJ1-2 TRBV28 - - TGTGCCAGCAGGACCGAGGGAACAGCCTATGGCTACACCTTC CASRTEGTAYGYTF
TRBJ2-3 TRBV7-2 few TRBD2 TGTGCCAGCAGCTTAGTTGCGCGGGGGTTAGATACGCAGTATTTT CASSLVARGLDTQYF
TRBJ1-5 TRBV28 - - TGTGCCAGCAGTACCCAAAGCAGCGGCCAGCCCCAGCATTTT CASSTQSSGQPQHF
TRBJ2-2 TRBV6-5 - - TGTGCCAGCAGACTAATATACACCGGGGAGCTGTTTTTT CASRLIYTGELFF
TRBJ2-2 TRBV5-4 - - TGTGCCAGCAGCTTGGGCAGATCCACCGGGGAGCTGTTTTTT CASSLGRSTGELFF
TRBJ2-3 TRBV29-1 - - TGCAGCGGGGTGACTAGCACAGATACGCAGTATTTT CSGVTSTDTQYF
TRBJ2-3 TRBV29-1 - TRBD2 TGCAGCGTTGGGCTAGCGGGAGGGACAGATACGCAGTATTTT CSVGLAGGTDTQYF
TRBJ2-7 TRBV11-2 - TRBD1 TGTGCCAGCAGCTTGACAGGGGGTACCTACGAGCAGTACTTC CASSLTGGTYEQYF
TRBJ2-3 TRBV5-1 - TRBD2 TGCGCCAGCAGACTAGCGGGGGGCCCAGATACGCAGTATTTT CASRLAGGPDTQYF
TRBJ2-2 TRBV6-1 - - TGTGCCAGCTATCCCTGGACAGAACCCACCGGGGAGCTGTTTTTT CASYPWTEPTGELFF
TRBJ2-3 TRBV5-1 - TRBD2 TGCGCCAGCAGCCACCAGACTAGCCGGGGCACAGATACGCAGTATTTT CASSHQTSRGTDTQYF
TRBJ2-7 TRBV9 once - TGTGCCAGCAGCAGAACAGGGAACCCGAGCTCCTACGAGCAGTACTTC CASSRTGNPSSYEQYF
TRBJ1-2 TRBV6-5 - - TGTGCCAGCAGTTACTCGATACAGACCTATGGCTACACCTTC CASSYSIQTYGYTF
TRBJ1-1 TRBV12-5 - - TGTGCTAGTGGTTTGGACACCCTCCCTGAAGCTTTCTTT CASGLDTLPEAFF
TRBJ2-3 TRBV19 - TRBD1 TGTGCCAGTAGTCTAGGGACAGGGGGACTAGGAGATACGCAGTATTTT CASSLGTGGLGDTQYF
TRBJ2-7 TRBV27 - TRBD1 TGTGCCAGCAGTTTGGGGGACAGGCTCTACGAGCAGTACTTC CASSLGDRLYEQYF
TRBJ1-2 TRBV28 once TRBD1 TGTGCCAGCAGTTCCGGCTTTTTGGACAGGGGGCATGGCTACACCTTC CASSSGFLDRGHGYTF
TRBJ1-2 TRBV29-1 - - TGCAGCGTCCCTTATATGGACTCTAACTATGGCTACACCTTC CSVPYMDSNYGYTF
TRBJ1-2 TRBV13 - - TGTGCCAGCAGCTTAGTACGGGGCTACACCTTC CASSLVRGYTF
TRBJ2-7 TRBV10-2 - - TGCGCCAGCAGTGACAACAGGGCCTACGAGCAGTACTTC CASSDNRAYEQYF
TRBJ2-1 TRBV5-1 few - TGCGCCAGCAGCGCCACAGGCCTAAGCTCCTACAATGAGCAGTTCTTC CASSATGLSSYNEQFF
TRBJ2-3 TRBV5-1 - - TGCGCCAGCAGCTTGGGACAGGCGACCAGCACAGATACGCAGTATTTT CASSLGQATSTDTQYF
TRBJ2-7 TRBV13 - - TGTGCCAGCAGCTCCGAAGACAGATCCTACGAGCAGTACTTC CASSSEDRSYEQYF
TRBJ1-6 TRBV7-2 few TRBD1 TGTGCCAGCAGCCCCCAGGGGGGCCATTCACCCCTCCACTTT CASSPQGGHSPLHF